The following is a T cell receptor beta chain sequence with its context. This entry belongs to a study of T cells after posttransplantation cyclophosphamide. Assay: immunoSEQ multiplex PCR; the TCRdb copy retains only in-frame clones and omits some. Of tens of thousands of clones in the sample, approximately 73% were seen once. Trimming shortened V by 0 bases and J by 5 bases, and 10 bases separated the two germline ends. Per the germline V gene, CDR1 is LNHNV and CDR2 is YYDKDF (reference sequence). The CDR3 is 15 amino acids. The chain joins TRBV15 to TRBJ1-4; D unresolved. This receptor was obtained from a woman aged 60-75 years in good health, CMV-negative, and a related stem cell transplant donor. Sequencing was carried out using memory CD4+ T cells sorted from PBMCs. The CDR3 region is CATSRERALNEKLFF. DNA of the CDR3: TGTGCCACCAGCAGAGAACGCGCCTTAAATGAAAAACTGTTTTTT.